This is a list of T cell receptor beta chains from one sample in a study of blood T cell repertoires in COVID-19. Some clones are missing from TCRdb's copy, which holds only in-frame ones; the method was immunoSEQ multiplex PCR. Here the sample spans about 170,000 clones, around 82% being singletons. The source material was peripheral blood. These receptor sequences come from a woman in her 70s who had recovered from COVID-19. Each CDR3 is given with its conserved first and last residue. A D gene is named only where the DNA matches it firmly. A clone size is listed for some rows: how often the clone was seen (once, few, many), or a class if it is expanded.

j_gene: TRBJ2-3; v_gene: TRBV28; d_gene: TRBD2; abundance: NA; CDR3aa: CASSILAGGDTQYF; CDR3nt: TGTGCCAGCAGCATACTAGCGGGAGGAGATACGCAGTATTTT
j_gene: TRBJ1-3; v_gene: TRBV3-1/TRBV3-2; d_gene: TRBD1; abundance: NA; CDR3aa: CASSPRTGGNTIYF; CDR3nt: TGTGCCAGCAGCCCCCGGACAGGGGGAAACACCATATATTTT
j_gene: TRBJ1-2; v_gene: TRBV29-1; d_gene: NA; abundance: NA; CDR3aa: CSVDPGRLRGYTF; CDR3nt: TGCAGCGTTGACCCTGGCAGGCTTAGGGGCTACACCTTC
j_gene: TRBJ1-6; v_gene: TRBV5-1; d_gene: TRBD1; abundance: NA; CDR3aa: CASSPAGPGQGGSPLHF; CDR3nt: TGCGCCAGCAGTCCCGCGGGGCCGGGACAGGGGGGATCACCCCTCCACTTT
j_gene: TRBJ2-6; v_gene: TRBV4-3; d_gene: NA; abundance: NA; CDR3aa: CASSQAGESSGANVLTF; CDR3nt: TGCGCCAGCAGCCAAGCGGGGGAGAGCTCTGGGGCCAACGTCCTGACTTTC
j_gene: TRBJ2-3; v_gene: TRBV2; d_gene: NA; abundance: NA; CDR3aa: CASRPLVGTDTQYF; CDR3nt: TGTGCCAGCCGACCGCTAGTGGGCACAGATACGCAGTATTTT
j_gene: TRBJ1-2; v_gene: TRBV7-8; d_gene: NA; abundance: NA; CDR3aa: CASSLGRGPYYGYTF; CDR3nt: TGTGCCAGCAGCTTAGGAAGGGGCCCGTACTATGGCTACACCTTC
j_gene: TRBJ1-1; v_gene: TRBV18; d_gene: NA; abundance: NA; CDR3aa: CASSPGRVNTEAFF; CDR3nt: TGTGCCAGCTCCCCCGGCAGGGTGAACACTGAAGCTTTCTTT
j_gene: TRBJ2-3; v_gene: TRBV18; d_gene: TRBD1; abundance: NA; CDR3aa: CASSPPGTGGIDTQYF; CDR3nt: TGTGCCAGCTCACCACCGGGGACAGGGGGCATAGATACGCAGTATTTT
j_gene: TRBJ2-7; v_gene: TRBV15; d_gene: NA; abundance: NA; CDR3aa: CATSIGGLNSYEQYF; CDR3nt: TGTGCCACCAGCATCGGGGGGCTAAATTCCTACGAGCAGTACTTC
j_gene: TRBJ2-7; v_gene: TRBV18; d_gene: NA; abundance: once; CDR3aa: CASSRTQDAYEQYF; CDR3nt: TGTGCCAGCTCACGTACGCAGGATGCCTACGAGCAGTACTTC
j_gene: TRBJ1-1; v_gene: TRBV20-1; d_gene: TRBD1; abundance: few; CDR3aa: CSASKTSGTGGTEAFF; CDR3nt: TGCAGTGCTAGTAAGACTTCCGGGACAGGGGGCACTGAAGCTTTCTTT
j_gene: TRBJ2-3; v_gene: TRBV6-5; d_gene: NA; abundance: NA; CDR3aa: CASIPVGGLGTQYF; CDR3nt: TGTGCCAGCATCCCTGTTGGAGGATTGGGTACGCAGTATTTT
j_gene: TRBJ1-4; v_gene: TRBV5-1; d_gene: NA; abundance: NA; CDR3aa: CASSRTGATNEKLFF; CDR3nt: TGCGCCAGCAGCAGGACGGGGGCAACTAATGAAAAACTGTTTTTT
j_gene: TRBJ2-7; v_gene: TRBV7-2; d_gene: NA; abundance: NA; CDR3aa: CASSPGPYYEQYF; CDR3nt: TGTGCCAGCAGCCCCGGTCCATACTACGAGCAGTACTTC
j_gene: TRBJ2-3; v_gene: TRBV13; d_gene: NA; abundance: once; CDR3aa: CASSAPGVGDTQYF; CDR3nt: TGTGCCAGCAGCGCCCCTGGAGTCGGGGATACGCAGTATTTT
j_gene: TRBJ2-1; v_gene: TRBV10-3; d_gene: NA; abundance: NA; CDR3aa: CAISGGGDTGSYNEQFF; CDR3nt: TGTGCCATCAGTGGTGGGGGGGACACCGGATCATACAATGAGCAGTTCTTC
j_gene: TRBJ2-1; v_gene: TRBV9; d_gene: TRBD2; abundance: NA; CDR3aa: CASSPTGTTYYNEQFF; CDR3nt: TGTGCCAGCAGCCCAACCGGGACTACCTACTACAATGAGCAGTTCTTC
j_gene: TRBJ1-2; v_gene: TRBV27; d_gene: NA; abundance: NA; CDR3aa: CASSRPGEGGYTF; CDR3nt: TGTGCCAGCTCGCGGCCGGGGGAGGGTGGCTACACCTTC
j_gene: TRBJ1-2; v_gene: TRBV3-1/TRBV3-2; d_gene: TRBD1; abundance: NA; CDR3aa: CASSPGTAGGWGYTF; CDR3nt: TGTGCCAGCAGCCCTGGGACAGCTGGGGGTTGGGGCTACACCTTC
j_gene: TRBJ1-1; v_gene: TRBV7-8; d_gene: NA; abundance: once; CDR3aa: CASSLAGRGLTEAFF; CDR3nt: TGTGCCAGCAGCTTAGCGGGGCGGGGGCTCACTGAAGCTTTCTTT
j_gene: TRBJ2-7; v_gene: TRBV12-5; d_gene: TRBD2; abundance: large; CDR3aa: CASGPRPGLAGVGEQYF; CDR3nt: TGTGCTAGTGGTCCCCGCCCGGGGCTAGCGGGAGTCGGCGAGCAGTACTTC
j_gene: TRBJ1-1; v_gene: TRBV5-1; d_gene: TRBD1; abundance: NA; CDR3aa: CASSPGGQGSGNTEAFF; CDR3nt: TGCGCCAGCAGCCCGGGGGGACAGGGGTCGGGGAACACTGAAGCTTTCTTT
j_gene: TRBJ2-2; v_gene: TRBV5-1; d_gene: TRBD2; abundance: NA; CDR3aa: CASGRDYPTGELFF; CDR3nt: TGCGCCAGCGGCCGGGACTACCCCACCGGGGAGCTGTTTTTT
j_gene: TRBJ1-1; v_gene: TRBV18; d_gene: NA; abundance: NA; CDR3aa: CASNRGNTEAFF; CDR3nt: TGTGCCAGCAACCGGGGGAACACTGAAGCTTTCTTT
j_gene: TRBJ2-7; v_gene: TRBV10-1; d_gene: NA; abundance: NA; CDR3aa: CASSESGPPYEQYF; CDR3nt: TGCGCCAGCAGTGAGTCGGGGCCTCCATACGAGCAGTACTTC